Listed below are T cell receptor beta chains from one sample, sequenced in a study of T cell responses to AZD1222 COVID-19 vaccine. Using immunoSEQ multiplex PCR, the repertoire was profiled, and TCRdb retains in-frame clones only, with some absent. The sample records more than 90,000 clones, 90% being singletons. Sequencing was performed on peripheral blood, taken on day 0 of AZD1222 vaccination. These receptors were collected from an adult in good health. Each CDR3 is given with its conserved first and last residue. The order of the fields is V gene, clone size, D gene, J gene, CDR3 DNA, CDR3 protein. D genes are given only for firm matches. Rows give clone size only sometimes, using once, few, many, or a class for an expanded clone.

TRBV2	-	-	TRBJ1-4	TGTGCCAGCAGTGAAGCGGCAGGGGAAAAACTGTTTTTT	CASSEAAGEKLFF
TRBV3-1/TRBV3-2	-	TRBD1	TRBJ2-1	TGTGCCAGCAGCCAAGATGTGGCTACCGGACAGGGAAGGCTCTTC	CASSQDVATGQGRLF
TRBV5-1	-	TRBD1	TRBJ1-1	TGCGCCAGCAGCTTGACAGGGGGGATCAACACTGAAGCTTTCTTT	CASSLTGGINTEAFF
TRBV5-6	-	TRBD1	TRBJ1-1	TGTGCCAGCAGCTTAACCGGGACAGGGGGCGGGACTGAAGCTTTCTTT	CASSLTGTGGGTEAFF
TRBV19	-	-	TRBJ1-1	TGTGCCAGTAGTATAGTCAGGGGTCAAGCTGAAGCTTTCTTT	CASSIVRGQAEAFF
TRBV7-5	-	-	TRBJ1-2	TGTGTCAGAAGCCCGAGTGGCTACACCTTC	CVRSPSGYTF
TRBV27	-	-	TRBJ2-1	TGTGCCAGCAGTTTAAGAAGGTGGGGAAATGAGCAGTTCTTC	CASSLRRWGNEQFF
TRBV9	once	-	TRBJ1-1	TGTGCCAGCAGCGTAGATCGGGACGGTGAAGCTTTCTTT	CASSVDRDGEAFF
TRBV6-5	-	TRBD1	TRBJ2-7	TGTGCCAGCAGTTACCGCGGGACAGGGTCATACGAGCAGTACTTC	CASSYRGTGSYEQYF
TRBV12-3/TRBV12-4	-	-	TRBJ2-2	TGTGCCAGCGAAGGCGGGGAGCTGTTTTTT	CASEGGELFF
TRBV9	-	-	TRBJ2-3	TGTGCCAGCAGCGTAGCCGGCGGTAGCACAGATACGCAGTATTTT	CASSVAGGSTDTQYF
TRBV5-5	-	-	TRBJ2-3	TGTGCCAGCAGCTTCCACCTTGGAGTTGGAGATACGCAGTATTTT	CASSFHLGVGDTQYF
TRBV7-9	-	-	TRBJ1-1	TGTGCCAGCAGCTCAAAGACGGTCCGCACTGAAGCTTTCTTT	CASSSKTVRTEAFF
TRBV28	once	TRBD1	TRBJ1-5	TGTGCCAGCAGCAAAGGACAGGGAATATCTAGCAATCAGCCCCAGCATTTT	CASSKGQGISSNQPQHF
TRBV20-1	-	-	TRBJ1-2	TGCAGTGCCAACCAGGGGAGAGGCTACACCTTC	CSANQGRGYTF
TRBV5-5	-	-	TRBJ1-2	TGTGCCAGCAGCCCCAGGGACGGGAGCTATGGCTACACCTTC	CASSPRDGSYGYTF
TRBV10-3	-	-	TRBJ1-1	TGTGCCATCAGTGACCTCTGGAGGGGGAACACTGAAGCTTTCTTT	CAISDLWRGNTEAFF
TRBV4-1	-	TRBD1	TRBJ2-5	TGCGCCAGCAGTAAGTTGACAGGGGAACAAGAGACCCAGTACTTC	CASSKLTGEQETQYF
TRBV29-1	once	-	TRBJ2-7	TGCAGCGCCGGCTTTTACTACGAGCAGTACTTC	CSAGFYYEQYF
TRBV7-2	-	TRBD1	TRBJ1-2	TGTGCCAGCAGCTCCCTCGGACAGGGCTATGGCTACACCTTC	CASSSLGQGYGYTF
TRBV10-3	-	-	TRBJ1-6	TGTGCCATCAGTTTTTCCTCAGAGACAAGCAGTAATTCACCCCTCCACTTT	CAISFSSETSSNSPLHF
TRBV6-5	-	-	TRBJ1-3	TGTGCCAGCAGCGGCTCTTCCTACTCTGGAAACACCATATATTTT	CASSGSSYSGNTIYF
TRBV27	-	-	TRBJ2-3	TGTGCCAGCAGTTTACGGGACACAGATACGCAGTATTTT	CASSLRDTDTQYF
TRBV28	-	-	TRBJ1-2	TGTGCCAGCAGTTTCGTAAGGATCCACTATGGCTACACCTTC	CASSFVRIHYGYTF
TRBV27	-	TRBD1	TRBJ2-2	TGTGCCAGCAGTTTTGGGACAGGGAACACCGGGGAGCTGTTTTTT	CASSFGTGNTGELFF
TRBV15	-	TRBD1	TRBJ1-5	TGTGCCACCAGCAGGGGGACAGGTTATAGCAATCAGCCCCAGCATTTT	CATSRGTGYSNQPQHF
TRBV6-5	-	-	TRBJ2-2	TGTGCCAGCAGTTACTCGAAAGTGGGGGCCGGGGAGCTGTTTTTT	CASSYSKVGAGELFF
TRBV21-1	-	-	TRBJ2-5	TGTGCCAGCAGCAAAGCCGGTACTCAGGGGATACAAGAGACCCAGTACTTC	CASSKAGTQGIQETQYF
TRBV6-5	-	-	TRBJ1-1	TGTGCCAGCAGTTGGGGACATGCTGAACAGGCTGAAGCTTTCTTT	CASSWGHAEQAEAFF
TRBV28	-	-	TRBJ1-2	TGTGCCAGCAGCCCCAGAACAGACTATGGCTACACCTTC	CASSPRTDYGYTF
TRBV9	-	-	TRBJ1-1	TGTGCCAGCAGCGTAGATCGGATGGAGGGAGTCTTCACTGAAGCTTTCTTT	CASSVDRMEGVFTEAFF
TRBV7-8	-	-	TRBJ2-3	TGTGCCAGCAGCTTAGGGAGTGCAGATACGCAGTATTTT	CASSLGSADTQYF
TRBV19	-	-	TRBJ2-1	TGTGCCAGTAGTATACTGTTGGGTCAGGGACTCAATGAGCAGTTCTTC	CASSILLGQGLNEQFF
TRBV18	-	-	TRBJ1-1	TGTGCCAGCTCACCCGGCGTGGGGGGCCTGGGCACTGAAGCTTTCTTT	CASSPGVGGLGTEAFF
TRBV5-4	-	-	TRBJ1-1	TGTGCCAGCAGCTTGTCCCAAATGAACACTGAAGCTTTCTTT	CASSLSQMNTEAFF
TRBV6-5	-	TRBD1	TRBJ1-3	TGTGCCAGCAGGAGGGACAGCTCTGGAAACACCATATATTTT	CASRRDSSGNTIYF
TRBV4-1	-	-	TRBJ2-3	TGCGCCAGCAGCCAAAGGCTAGTCGGTGGCACAGATACGCAGTATTTT	CASSQRLVGGTDTQYF
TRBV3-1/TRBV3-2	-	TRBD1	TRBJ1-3	TGTGCCAGCAGCCCATGGCGGGACAGTCTAGACACCATATATTTT	CASSPWRDSLDTIYF
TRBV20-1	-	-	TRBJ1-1	TGCAGTGCTAGTGACATGAACACTGAAGCTTTCTTT	CSASDMNTEAFF
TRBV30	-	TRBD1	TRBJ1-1	TGTGCCTGGGGGGGGACAGGGGTTCAAGCTTTCTTT	CAWGGTGVQAFF
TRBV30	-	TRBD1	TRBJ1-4	TGTGCCTGGAGCGCCGGACAGGGTGGAGATGAAAAACTGTTTTTT	CAWSAGQGGDEKLFF
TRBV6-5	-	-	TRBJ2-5	TGTGCCAGCGCTGGACCGCAAGAGACCCAGTACTTC	CASAGPQETQYF
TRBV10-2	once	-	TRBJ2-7	TGCGCCAGCCTAAACCGGGACGGGAACTACGAGCAGTACTTC	CASLNRDGNYEQYF
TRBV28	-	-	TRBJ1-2	TGTGCCAGCAGTTTACACTATGGCTACACCTTC	CASSLHYGYTF
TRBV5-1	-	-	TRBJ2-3	TGCGCCACCAGTGCGTTTCCGGGACTTCAAATCGCAGATACGCAGTATTTT	CATSAFPGLQIADTQYF
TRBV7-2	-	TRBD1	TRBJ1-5	TGTGCCAGCAGCCCCTTTTGGGACAGTAATCAGCCCCAGCATTTT	CASSPFWDSNQPQHF
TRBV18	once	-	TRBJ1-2	TGTGCCAGCTCACCGGTGGGGTTAAACCCCGATGGCTACACCTTC	CASSPVGLNPDGYTF
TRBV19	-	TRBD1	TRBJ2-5	TGTGCCAGTAGTCCGGGACAGGTGATCCAAGAGACCCAGTACTTC	CASSPGQVIQETQYF
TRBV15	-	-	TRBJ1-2	TGTGCCACCAGCGAAGAGGGGTTGCAGGGATTTAATGGCTACACCTTC	CATSEEGLQGFNGYTF
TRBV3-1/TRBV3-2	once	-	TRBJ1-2	TGTGCCAGCACCCAACAGGGACTGGACTATGGCTACACCTTC	CASTQQGLDYGYTF
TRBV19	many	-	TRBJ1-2	TGTGCCAGTAGCTTAAGAGGGGCAGACCGCAATTCCCTCTATGGCTACACCTTC	CASSLRGADRNSLYGYTF
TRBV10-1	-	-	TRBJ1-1	TGCGCCAGCAGTGAGTCGGAGGGGTGCTGGACTGAAGCTTTCTTT	CASSESEGCWTEAFF
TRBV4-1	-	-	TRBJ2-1	TGCGCCAGCAGCCACTGGTCAAGCTCCTACAATGAGCAGTTCTTC	CASSHWSSSYNEQFF
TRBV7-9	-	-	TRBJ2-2	TGTGCCAGCAGCTTAGGCGGGCCGAGCGGGGAGCTGTTTTTT	CASSLGGPSGELFF
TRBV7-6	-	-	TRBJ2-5	TGTGCCAGCAGCCGGGTAACTCAAGAGACCCAGTACTTC	CASSRVTQETQYF
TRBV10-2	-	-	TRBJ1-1	TGCGCCAGCAGGGGGGACGATTCTATGAACACTGAAGCTTTCTTT	CASRGDDSMNTEAFF
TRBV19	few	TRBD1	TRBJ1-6	TGTGCCAGTAGTCCCGGACAGGGTAGGAATTCACCCCTCCACTTT	CASSPGQGRNSPLHF